A single sample gave rise to the 27 T cell receptor beta chains below, sequenced in a study of blood T cell repertoires in COVID-19 (dated by TCRdb to the early 2020s). Receptor libraries were prepared by the immunoSEQ multiplex PCR assay. TCRdb provides this immuneACCESS table in a form limited to in-frame rearrangements. Some clones are lacking; in checked studies, under half of them reflect an unresolved V gene, and why the rest are absent is not known. The sample table records 150,000 to 200,000 clones; about four fifths of these occur just once. Jointly, the top ten make up 8.4% of the sample. The sample taken for sequencing was peripheral blood. Receptors were obtained from a woman aged 70 to 79 with acute or convalescent COVID-19.

This chain connects TRBV30 to TRBJ1-2; 8 bases agree with TRBD1. The CDR3 has 15 amino acids. Germline trimming cut 2 bases from V and 8 bases from J; bases unmatched to any gene: 13. Germline CDR1 is GTSNPN and CDR2 is SVGIG (reference sequence). CDR3 DNA: TGTGCCTGGAGTTTCGCAGGGGGCTCATCGTACGGCTACACCTTC. Amino acid sequence: CAWSFAGGSSYGYTF. Full variable domain (missing parts from reference TRBV30 and TRBJ1-2): SQTIHQWPATLVQPVGSPLSLECTVEGTSNPNLYWYRQAAGRGLQLLFYSVGIGQISSEVPQNLSASRPQDRQFILSSKKLLLSDSGFYLCAWSFAGGSSYGYTFGSGTRLTVV.

The gene calls are TRBV19 and TRBJ2-7; 14 positions agree with TRBD2. Germline CDR1 LNHDA, CDR2 SQIVND (reference sequence). Unmatched junction bases numbered 8, after V lost 7 bases and J lost 6 bases. The CDR3 totals 15 residues. DNA for the CDR3: TGTGCCAGTAACAGAGGGACTAGCGGGAGAGGCGAGCAGTACTTC. Protein: CASNRGTSGRGEQYF. The full variable domain, with the rest looked up from reference TRBV19 and TRBJ2-7, is DGGITQSPKYLFRKEGQNVTLSCEQNLNHDAMYWYRQDPGQGLRLIYYSQIVNDFQKGDIAEGYSVSREKKESFPLTVTSAQKNPTAFYLCASNRGTSGRGEQYFGPGTRLTVT.

The CDR3: CASSQDHRGGNVLTF. CDR3 coding DNA: TGCGCCAGCAGCCAAGATCACCGGGGTGGCAACGTCCTGACTTTC. V usage is TRBV4-3 and J usage is TRBJ2-6; weak D call: TRBD2 (5 bases). V was shortened by 0 bases and J by 9 bases, with 12 bases between the two germline ends. This CDR3 has 15 amino acids. The germline gives CDR1 LGHNA, CDR2 YSLEER.

This chain uses TRBV4-3 with TRBJ2-7; TRBD1 aligns across 10 bases. V was clipped by 1 base and J by 7 bases; unmatched bases: 4. This CDR3 contains 14 residues. Germline V gives CDR1 LGHNA, CDR2 YSLEER. The CDR3 spells CASSQGQGASEQYF. The CDR3 region has the DNA TGCGCCAGCAGCCAAGGACAGGGGGCTTCAGAGCAGTACTTC.

V and J are TRBV6-5 and TRBJ2-7; perhaps TRBD2 as D (5 bases). This CDR3 is built from 13 residues. The V end lost 0 bases, the J end lost 4 bases, and 7 bases lay between the germline ends. CDR1 and CDR2 from the germline V gene are MNHEY and SVGAGI. The CDR3 DNA follows: TGTGCCAGCAGTTACTCGCGGACTTACGAGCAGTACTTC. Protein: CASSYSRTYEQYF.

V and J are TRBV18 and TRBJ2-5; 8 nucleotides match TRBD1. With 5 bases clipped from V and 1 base from J, the junction kept 3 bases outside the gene matches. The CDR3 has 14 residues. Germline V CDR1 and CDR2: KGHSH, LQKENI. The CDR3 region has the DNA TGTGCCAGCTCATCCGACAGGGGCCAAGAGACCCAGTACTTC. This translates into CASSSDRGQETQYF.

This clone occurred a few times. The chain links TRBV6-6 to TRBJ2-7; TRBD1 matches at 9 bases. The CDR3 is 15 amino acids. Unmatched junction bases numbered 6, after V lost 6 bases and J lost 0 bases. Germline V gene data show CDR1 as MNHNY and CDR2 as SVGAGI (reference sequence). The CDR3 sequence is CASRGQGQYSYEQYF. The CDR3 DNA is TGTGCCAGCAGGGGACAGGGCCAATACTCCTACGAGCAGTACTTC.

The genes are TRBV28 and TRBJ1-6, with D unresolved. The ends were cut back, 2 bases at V and 6 bases at J, with 14 bases in the middle. This CDR3 spans 16 amino acids. CDR1 and CDR2 from the germline V gene are MDHEN and SYDVKM. This chain's CDR3 is CASSLPQLYFNSPLHF. In DNA, the CDR3 is TGTGCCAGCAGTTTACCACAGCTTTACTTTAATTCACCCCTCCACTTT.

This clone was observed a handful of times. V is TRBV6-2 or TRBV6-3 and J is TRBJ1-6; 9 positions match TRBD1. V was clipped by 2 bases and J by 9 bases; unmatched bases: 5. Germline assignment: CDR1 MNHEY and CDR2 SVGEGT. The CDR3 sequence is 15 residues long. CDR3 sequence (DNA): TGTGCCAGCAGTTACCGGGGACAGGGTGCTTCACCCCTCCACTTT. Its protein product is CASSYRGQGASPLHF.

A single count supports this clone. The chain has TRBV5-4 and TRBJ2-5; tentatively, D is TRBD2 (6 bases). Germline CDR1 reads SGHNT; CDR2 reads YYREEE (reference sequence). This CDR3 region has 17 residues. Trimming removed 0 bases from V and 2 bases from J, with 17 bases in between. CDR3 loop: CASSLVGSGAYQETQYF. The CDR3 bases are TGTGCCAGCAGCTTGGTGGGTAGCGGAGCATATCAAGAGACCCAGTACTTC.

The rearrangement uses TRBV5-1 and TRBJ1-1; D perhaps matches TRBD1 (6 bases). Looked up from germline, CDR1 is SGHRS and CDR2 is YFSETQ. V lost 4 bases and J 7 bases, leaving 20 bases between the germline ends. This CDR3 is 15 amino acids long. Written as DNA, the CDR3 is TGCGCCAGCAGCCCCCACGCGGGGGGCGCTTTTGAAGCTTTCTTT. Amino acid sequence: CASSPHAGGAFEAFF.

J is TRBJ2-5 and V is TRBV18, with 8 bases fitting TRBD2. CDR3 length equals 14 residues. Germline V gene sequence: CDR1 KGHSH, CDR2 LQKENI. V trimming: 2 bases; J trimming: 3 bases; junction bases outside the gene matches: 2. The CDR3, as DNA: TGTGCCAGCTCACCAGGGACTAGGGAAGAGACCCAGTACTTC. Translated, it gives CASSPGTREETQYF.

This chain joins TRBV7-8 and TRBJ2-1; 11 bases map to TRBD2. Germline-derived CDR1 and CDR2 are SGHVS and FQNEAQ. CDR3 length equals 15 residues. Losses at the gene ends were 3 bases for V and 12 bases for J; bases not matched to a gene: 10. CDR3 DNA: TGTGCCAGCAGCTTCGGGACTAGCGGAGGCCCCCCGCAGTTCTTC. This encodes CASSFGTSGGPPQFF.

This clone has only a few counts. The gene calls are TRBV7-6 and TRBJ2-1; TRBD2 is a possible D gene (5 bases). CDR3 length: 15 amino acids. Looked up from germline, CDR1 is SGHVS and CDR2 is FNYEAQ. Trimming took 3 bases from V and 0 from J, leaving 9 bases between them. The DNA for the CDR3 is TGTGCCAGCAGCTTCGGCCTAGCCTCCTACAATGAGCAGTTCTTC. Protein sequence: CASSFGLASYNEQFF.

With respect to this clone: Sequence at one end of the junction differs from germline and may be a read error. The V gene is TRBV3-1 (or the pseudogene TRBV3-2), the J gene TRBJ2-2, with D hard to call. From germline, CDR1 is LGHDT and CDR2 YNNKEL (reference sequence). The CDR3 contains 14 residues. The CDR3 reads CASRQASNTGELFF. CDR3 DNA sequence: TGTGCCAGCAGGCAAGCCTCTAACACCGGGGAGCTGTTTTTT.

Remarks on this clone: Other nucleotide sequences from this sample produce the same CDR3. This CDR3 reads CAWSRRTEAFF. The CDR3 DNA follows: TGTGCCTGGTCGCGCCGAACTGAAGCTTTCTTT. The J gene is TRBJ1-1, the V gene TRBV30; D call uncertain. V lost 5 bases and J 5 bases, leaving 9 bases between the germline ends. Germline loops: CDR1 GTSNPN, CDR2 SVGIG (reference sequence). This CDR3 is built from 11 residues.

This chain uses TRBV5-4 with TRBJ2-2; TRBD1 might be the D (5 bases). Germline CDR1 reads SGHNT; CDR2 reads YYREEE (reference sequence). V lost 5 bases and J lost 3, with 17 bases in between. CDR3 length equals 16 residues. The CDR3 is CASSPAGRVDTGELFF. CDR3 sequence (DNA): TGTGCCAGCAGTCCCGCTGGCAGGGTCGACACCGGGGAGCTGTTTTTT. The entire variable domain, with the rest obtained from reference TRBV5-4 and TRBJ2-2, is as follows: ETGVTQSPTHLIKTRGQQVTLRCSSQSGHNTVSWYQQALGQGPQFIFQYYREEENGRGNFPPRFSGLQFPNYSSELNVNALELDDSALYLCASSPAGRVDTGELFFGEGSRLTVL.

The chain uses TRBV24-1 and TRBJ2-1; 11 nucleotides match TRBD2. This CDR3 spans 17 amino acids. V trimming: 7 bases; J trimming: 9 bases; junction bases outside the gene matches: 16. CDR1 is KGHDR, CDR2 SFDVKD, per germline. The CDR3 loop is CATSANLLAGEQGEQFF. The CDR3 nucleotides read TGTGCCACCAGCGCGAACCTACTAGCGGGAGAGCAAGGTGAGCAGTTCTTC.

This clone was seen a handful of times. The chain links TRBV4-1 to TRBJ1-3; TRBD1 might be the D (6 bases). Germline V gene sequence: CDR1 MGHRA, CDR2 YSYEKL. This CDR3 has 17 residues. The V end lost 4 bases, the J end lost 2 bases, and 18 bases lay between the germline ends. The chain's CDR3 is CASSPGVFPFTGNTIYF. The CDR3 DNA sequence: TGCGCCAGCAGCCCAGGGGTCTTTCCGTTTACTGGAAACACCATATATTTT.

The chain uses TRBV10-3 and TRBJ2-4, with a possible D match to TRBD1 (6 bases). The CDR3 has 15 amino acids. Between the trimmed V and J ends, which lost 3 bases and 6 bases, there was a span of 15 bases. In germline, CDR1 is ENHRY, CDR2 SYGVKD. The chain's CDR3 is CAISDTGNFRNIQYF. CDR3 DNA sequence: TGTGCCATCAGTGACACAGGGAATTTCCGAAACATTCAGTACTTC.

This clone was seen a few times. The rearrangement links TRBV5-4 to TRBJ2-1; 16 bases match TRBD2. V was pared by 4 bases and J by 9 bases, with 4 bases of the junction left unmatched. The CDR3 is 15 residues long. Looked up from germline, CDR1 is SGHNT and CDR2 is YYREEE (reference sequence). Here the CDR3 DNA reads TGTGCCAGCAGCAAGGGACTAGCGGGAGGGGTTGAGCAGTTCTTC. Its protein is CASSKGLAGGVEQFF. The full variable domain, rest sourced from reference TRBV5-4 and TRBJ2-1, is ETGVTQSPTHLIKTRGQQVTLRCSSQSGHNTVSWYQQALGQGPQFIFQYYREEENGRGNFPPRFSGLQFPNYSSELNVNALELDDSALYLCASSKGLAGGVEQFFGPGTRLTVL.

The genes are TRBV5-4 and TRBJ2-3, with 9 bases matching TRBD1. This CDR3 contains 14 residues. CDR1 is SGHNT, CDR2 YYREEE, per germline (reference sequence). The V and J ends lost 2 bases and 5 bases, in that order; junction bases with no gene match: 3. CDR3 amino acids: CASSLQGAQDTQYF. CDR3 bases: TGTGCCAGCAGCTTACAGGGGGCCCAAGATACGCAGTATTTT.

The chain has TRBV19 and TRBJ1-3, with TRBD1 identical over 7 bases. Germline V CDR1 and CDR2: LNHDA, SQIVND (reference sequence). This CDR3 has 15 residues. Trimming removed 7 bases from V and 1 base from J; junction bases left unmatched: 7. The CDR3 loop reads CASTDRALSGNTIYF. Written as DNA, the CDR3 is TGTGCCAGTACCGACAGGGCGTTATCTGGAAACACCATATATTTT.

This rearrangement joins TRBV28 to TRBJ2-1; TRBD1 matches 7 bases. Germline V gene data show CDR1 as MDHEN and CDR2 as SYDVKM. Trimming cost V 5 bases and J 7 bases; bases outside gene matches: 11. This CDR3 is 15 amino acids long. In DNA form, the CDR3 reads TGTGCCAGCAGTCCCCGACAGGGAAAGGGGAATGAGCAGTTCTTC. It codes for CASSPRQGKGNEQFF.

The V gene is TRBV23-1, the J gene TRBJ2-7, with TRBD1 matching 8 bases. TRBV23-1 is an ORF, with its function uncertain. V trimming: 0 bases; J trimming: 0 bases; junction bases outside the gene matches: 4. This CDR3 contains 16 residues. This CDR3 is CASSQSRDRSSYEQYF. The CDR3 DNA follows: TGCGCCAGCAGTCAATCCCGGGACAGGAGCTCCTACGAGCAGTACTTC.

J is TRBJ1-3 and V is TRBV6-6, with 8 bases matching TRBD1. The length of the CDR3 is 16 residues. Losses at the gene ends were 4 bases for V and 1 base for J; bases not matched to a gene: 6. The V gene's germline CDR1 is MNHNY and CDR2 SVGAGI (reference sequence). The CDR3 reads CASSSRTGSSGNTIYF. DNA for the CDR3: TGTGCCAGCAGTTCCAGGACAGGGTCGTCTGGAAACACCATATATTTT.

The chain is built from TRBV23-1 and TRBJ2-7; 7 bases agree with TRBD1. TRBV23-1 is identified as an open reading frame with a role that is uncertain. Losses at the gene ends were 2 bases for V and 2 bases for J; bases not matched to a gene: 3. This CDR3 region has 14 residues. This CDR3 is CASSQRDSTYEQYF. CDR3 sequence (DNA): TGCGCCAGCAGTCAACGGGACAGTACCTACGAGCAGTACTTC.